The rows below give T cell receptor beta chains drawn from one sample of a study of response to subunit inactivated influenza vaccine. Using its own MiXCR run on the RT-PCR reads, TCRdb lists one record per CDR3 protein. The table records about 700,000 distinct CDR3 sequences, around 15% of them present only once. Sequenced material: PBMCs from blood, taken 14 days before vaccination. These receptors all come from a man aged 50 or older who received an inactivated influenza vaccine. Both conserved end residues are part of each CDR3. Each record gives: CDR3 protein, CDR3 DNA, D gene, V gene, CDR3 length, J gene, clone size. D genes are given only for firm matches. Expanded clones get a size class; other rows say once, few or many, or leave the size out.

CAISESGWISYEQYF,TGTGCCATCAGTGAATCAGGGTGGATCTCCTACGAGCAGTACTTC,.,TRBV10-3,15,TRBJ2-7,.
CAISQLGDEQYF,TGTGCCATCAGCCAGCTTGGAGACGAGCAGTACTTC,.,TRBV10-3,12,TRBJ2-7,many
CASSRLPADTQYF,TGTGCCAGCAGCCGCCTTCCGGCAGATACGCAGTATTTT,.,TRBV5-5,13,TRBJ2-3,.
CASSPARGVNNEQFF,TGTGCCAGCAGCCCAGCAAGGGGGGTAAACAATGAGCAGTTCTTC,.,TRBV11-2,15,TRBJ2-1,.
CSARAGDRVFGEQYF,TGCAGTGCCAGGGCCGGGGACAGGGTGTTTGGCGAGCAGTACTTC,TRBD1,TRBV20-1,15,TRBJ2-7,few
CSARGVNTGELFF,TGCAGTGCTAGAGGAGTGAACACCGGGGAGCTGTTTTTT,.,TRBV20-1,13,TRBJ2-2,few
CASSFGTFYGYTF,TGTGCCAGCAGCTTCGGGACATTCTATGGCTACACCTTC,.,TRBV13,13,TRBJ1-2,few
CSARPGVGKQETQYF,TGCAGTGCTAGGCCGGGGGTGGGGAAACAAGAGACCCAGTACTTC,.,TRBV20-1,15,TRBJ2-5,.
CASSEAWRGWPQHF,TGTGCCAGCAGTGAAGCCTGGAGGGGGTGGCCCCAGCATTTT,.,TRBV6-1,14,TRBJ1-5,.
CASSYHGRTSGTKETQYF,TGTGCCAGCAGCTACCATGGAAGGACTAGCGGGACCAAAGAGACCCAGTACTTC,TRBD2,TRBV11-2,18,TRBJ2-5,many
CASSQTPGRAAYEQYF,TGCGCCAGCAGCCAGACACCGGGCCGGGCAGCCTACGAGCAGTACTTC,.,TRBV4-1,16,TRBJ2-7,.
CSARGAAANTDTQYF,TGCAGTGCTAGAGGGGCAGCGGCGAACACAGATACGCAGTATTTT,.,TRBV20-1,15,TRBJ2-3,few
CASWPRTQNTGELFF,TGTGCCAGCTGGCCCCGGACTCAGAACACCGGGGAGCTGTTTTTT,.,TRBV6-2/TRBV6-3,15,TRBJ2-2,many
CASSIIGTVADTQYF,TGTGCCAGTAGTATAATCGGGACGGTGGCAGATACGCAGTATTTT,.,TRBV19,15,TRBJ2-3,.
CATSDPTEIFTQYF,TGTGCCACCTCCGATCCGACAGAGATCTTTACGCAGTATTTT,.,TRBV24-1,14,TRBJ2-3,.
CASVPGTRQGGYTF,TGTGCCAGTGTACCCGGGACCCGCCAGGGGGGCTACACCTTC,.,TRBV28,14,TRBJ1-2,.
CSARSRTSTNEKLFF,TGCAGTGCAAGGAGTCGGACATCAACTAATGAAAAACTGTTTTTT,.,TRBV20-1,15,TRBJ1-4,few
CASSATSGGARDTQYF,TGTGCCAGCAGCGCGACTAGCGGGGGGGCGAGAGATACGCAGTATTTT,TRBD2,TRBV7-2,16,TRBJ2-3,.
CASSVYEQFF,TGTGCCAGCAGTGTCTATGAGCAGTTCTTC,.,TRBV2,10,TRBJ2-1,.
CASEARAASYNEQFF,TGTGCCAGCGAGGCAAGGGCGGCCTCCTACAATGAGCAGTTCTTC,.,TRBV2,15,TRBJ2-1,few
CASGLVLGGTYNEQFF,TGTGCTAGTGGTTTGGTTCTTGGGGGCACATACAATGAGCAGTTCTTC,.,TRBV12-5,16,TRBJ2-1,few
CASSIRLEDNEQFF,TGCGCCAGCAGCATAAGACTAGAAGACAATGAGCAGTTCTTC,.,TRBV5-1,14,TRBJ2-1,many
CASSSRPDTQYF,TGTGCCAGCAGTTCTCGCCCAGATACGCAGTATTTT,.,TRBV12-3/TRBV12-4,12,TRBJ2-3,many
CASSHERERVDTQYF,TGTGCCAGCAGTCATGAGCGGGAGAGGGTAGATACGCAGTATTTT,TRBD2,TRBV12-3/TRBV12-4,15,TRBJ2-3,.
CASSSFGGRPGFYEQYF,TGTGCCAGCAGCTCATTCGGGGGGCGACCTGGGTTCTACGAGCAGTACTTC,.,TRBV5-6,17,TRBJ2-7,.
CSEKPGGQGPDTQYF,TGCAGCGAGAAGCCGGGGGGACAGGGTCCAGATACGCAGTATTTT,TRBD1,TRBV29-1,15,TRBJ2-3,few
CASSQGGTGEEQYF,TGTGCCAGCAGCCAAGGGGGGACAGGGGAAGAGCAGTACTTC,TRBD1,TRBV4-2,14,TRBJ2-7,many
CATSRGGGRLPETQYF,TGTGCCACCAGCAGAGGTGGGGGTAGGCTGCCCGAGACCCAGTACTTC,.,TRBV15,16,TRBJ2-5,.
CASSVWNTEAFF,TGTGCCAGCAGTGTTTGGAACACTGAAGCTTTCTTT,.,TRBV6-2/TRBV6-3,12,TRBJ1-1,.
CASSEVWTGVDNSPLHF,TGTGCCAGCAGTGAAGTTTGGACAGGGGTCGATAATTCACCCCTCCACTTT,TRBD1,TRBV6-1,17,TRBJ1-6,.
CASSAQRGQGFGYTF,TGTGCCAGCAGCGCACAGCGGGGACAGGGTTTTGGCTACACCTTC,TRBD1,TRBV7-2,15,TRBJ1-2,few
CASSFRDRPLGTQYF,TGTGCCAGCAGTTTCAGGGACAGGCCGCTGGGGACCCAGTACTTC,TRBD1,TRBV6-5,15,TRBJ2-5,.
CASRTTQILPHTEAFF,TGTGCCAGCCGTACGACACAGATACTTCCACACACTGAAGCTTTCTTT,.,TRBV28,16,TRBJ1-1,.
CSAREGGRAHTEAFF,TGCAGTGCTAGAGAGGGGGGACGGGCGCACACTGAAGCTTTCTTT,.,TRBV20-1,15,TRBJ1-1,.
CASSFVENQPQHF,TGTGCCAGCAGCTTCGTTGAGAATCAGCCCCAGCATTTT,.,TRBV5-5,13,TRBJ1-5,few
CSARTGRASYNEQFF,TGCAGTGCTAGAACCGGGAGGGCCTCCTACAATGAGCAGTTCTTC,TRBD2,TRBV20-1,15,TRBJ2-1,few
CASSPGSNQPQHF,TGTGCCAGCAGTCCAGGTAGCAATCAGCCCCAGCATTTT,.,TRBV18,13,TRBJ1-5,many
CASSRAGAMETQYF,TGTGCCAGCAGTAGGGCGGGGGCTATGGAGACCCAGTACTTC,.,TRBV12-3/TRBV12-4,14,TRBJ2-5,.
CSARVLPQGTQYF,TGCAGTGCTAGAGTCCTTCCGCAAGGGACCCAGTACTTC,.,TRBV20-1,13,TRBJ2-5,many
CASSFADRGTDTQSF,TGTGCCAGCAGCTTCGCCGACAGGGGCACAGATACGCAGTCTTTT,TRBD1,TRBV27,15,TRBJ2-3,.
CASSQRRDRGYEQYF,TGTGCCAGCAGCCAGCGAAGGGACAGGGGATACGAGCAGTACTTC,TRBD1,TRBV7-8,15,TRBJ2-7,few
CASSPGLATYNEQFF,TGCGCCAGCAGCCCGGGACTAGCGACGTACAATGAGCAGTTCTTC,TRBD2,TRBV5-1,15,TRBJ2-1,few